A selection of T cell receptor beta chains follows, all from one sample in a study of cytomegalovirus exposure and HLA in healthy donors. TCRdb's copy holds only in-frame clones and misses some; the assay was immunoSEQ multiplex PCR. The data hold around 71,000 clones, with just under 95% observed a single time. The sample comprised PBMCs. These receptors were obtained from a man younger than 30 in good health and CMV-seropositive. Both conserved end residues are part of each CDR3. The D gene is left open where the match is weak. Size is stated for part of the rows, as once, few or many counts, or as a class when the clone is expanded.

d_call: -; clone_size: -; j_call: TRBJ2-7; v_call: TRBV7-9; cdr3_aa: CASSHPVTGSYEQYF; cdr3_nt: TGTGCCAGCAGCCACCCCGTTACAGGATCCTACGAGCAGTACTTC
d_call: TRBD2; clone_size: -; j_call: TRBJ2-5; v_call: TRBV19; cdr3_aa: CASSITSGDGETQYF; cdr3_nt: TGTGCCAGTAGTATTACTAGCGGGGACGGAGAGACCCAGTACTTC
d_call: TRBD1; clone_size: -; j_call: TRBJ1-1; v_call: TRBV7-9; cdr3_aa: CASRLDRATEAFF; cdr3_nt: TGTGCCAGCAGATTAGACAGGGCCACTGAAGCTTTCTTT
d_call: -; clone_size: -; j_call: TRBJ2-7; v_call: TRBV9; cdr3_aa: CASTLQGLGEQYF; cdr3_nt: TGTGCCAGCACGCTACAGGGCCTGGGGGAGCAGTACTTC
d_call: -; clone_size: -; j_call: TRBJ1-2; v_call: TRBV21-1; cdr3_aa: CASSGTGRRYGYTF; cdr3_nt: TGTGCCAGCAGCGGGACAGGGAGGAGGTATGGCTACACCTTC
d_call: TRBD1; clone_size: -; j_call: TRBJ1-2; v_call: TRBV7-2; cdr3_aa: CASSSGQGLGYTF; cdr3_nt: TGTGCCAGCAGCTCAGGACAGGGCTTAGGCTACACCTTC
d_call: -; clone_size: -; j_call: TRBJ2-7; v_call: TRBV10-3; cdr3_aa: CAISESQKFYEQYF; cdr3_nt: TGTGCCATCAGTGAGTCGCAGAAATTCTACGAGCAGTACTTC
d_call: -; clone_size: once; j_call: TRBJ2-7; v_call: TRBV7-9; cdr3_aa: CASSFTGIGEQYF; cdr3_nt: TGTGCCAGCAGCTTCACAGGTATTGGAGAGCAGTACTTC
d_call: -; clone_size: -; j_call: TRBJ2-7; v_call: TRBV6-1; cdr3_aa: CACGTLHYEQYF; cdr3_nt: TGTGCATGCGGGACGCTTCACTACGAGCAGTACTTC
d_call: -; clone_size: -; j_call: TRBJ1-4; v_call: TRBV7-9; cdr3_aa: CASSLAGGKLFF; cdr3_nt: TGTGCCAGCAGCTTGGCGGGTGGAAAACTGTTTTTT
d_call: -; clone_size: -; j_call: TRBJ2-1; v_call: TRBV19; cdr3_aa: CASRLAVIEGEQFF; cdr3_nt: TGTGCCAGTAGGTTAGCAGTTATCGAGGGTGAGCAGTTCTTC
d_call: -; clone_size: -; j_call: TRBJ2-6; v_call: TRBV6-4; cdr3_aa: CASSYEASASGANVLTF; cdr3_nt: TGTGCCAGCAGTTATGAGGCGTCCGCCTCTGGGGCCAACGTCCTGACTTTC
d_call: -; clone_size: -; j_call: TRBJ1-1; v_call: TRBV7-9; cdr3_aa: CASSYLTENTEAFF; cdr3_nt: TGTGCCAGCAGCTACTTGACAGAGAACACTGAAGCTTTCTTT
d_call: TRBD1; clone_size: once; j_call: TRBJ2-7; v_call: TRBV7-3; cdr3_aa: CASSFDRGREQYF; cdr3_nt: TGTGCCAGCAGCTTTGACAGGGGGCGGGAGCAGTACTTC
d_call: -; clone_size: -; j_call: TRBJ2-1; v_call: TRBV5-1; cdr3_aa: CASSRNRDSYNEQFF; cdr3_nt: TGCGCCAGCAGCAGAAACAGGGATTCCTACAATGAGCAGTTCTTC
d_call: -; clone_size: -; j_call: TRBJ2-7; v_call: TRBV7-2; cdr3_aa: CASSSAPPLYEQYF; cdr3_nt: TGTGCCAGCAGCTCAGCCCCCCCCCTCTACGAGCAGTACTTC
d_call: -; clone_size: once; j_call: TRBJ1-3; v_call: TRBV18; cdr3_aa: CASSPGTYPGNTIYF; cdr3_nt: TGTGCCAGCTCACCAGGGACATACCCTGGAAACACCATATATTTT
d_call: -; clone_size: once; j_call: TRBJ2-7; v_call: TRBV7-9; cdr3_aa: CASSLGMEVSMRYEQYF; cdr3_nt: TGTGCCAGCAGCTTAGGGATGGAGGTCTCTATGCGTTACGAGCAGTACTTC
d_call: TRBD2; clone_size: -; j_call: TRBJ2-1; v_call: TRBV28; cdr3_aa: CASSHFPMMAGGSQFF; cdr3_nt: TGTGCCAGCAGTCACTTCCCCATGATGGCGGGAGGATCGCAGTTCTTC
d_call: -; clone_size: -; j_call: TRBJ1-1; v_call: TRBV6-1; cdr3_aa: CASSRTEAFF; cdr3_nt: TGTGCCAGCAGCAGAACCGAAGCTTTCTTT
d_call: -; clone_size: -; j_call: TRBJ1-1; v_call: TRBV28; cdr3_aa: CASSLMGGSTEAFF; cdr3_nt: TGTGCCAGCAGTTTAATGGGGGGGAGCACTGAAGCTTTCTTT
d_call: -; clone_size: -; j_call: TRBJ1-5; v_call: TRBV6-4; cdr3_aa: CASSLRGDQPQHF; cdr3_nt: TGTGCCAGCAGCCTCCGGGGGGATCAGCCCCAGCATTTT
d_call: TRBD2; clone_size: -; j_call: TRBJ2-7; v_call: TRBV5-6; cdr3_aa: CASSPDGTSGTHEQYF; cdr3_nt: TGTGCCAGCAGCCCCGACGGGACTAGCGGGACCCACGAGCAGTACTTC
d_call: TRBD2; clone_size: -; j_call: TRBJ2-1; v_call: TRBV11-2; cdr3_aa: CASSPPGLAGYADEQFF; cdr3_nt: TGTGCCAGCAGCCCCCCTGGGCTAGCGGGATACGCCGATGAGCAGTTCTTC
d_call: TRBD2; clone_size: once; j_call: TRBJ2-7; v_call: TRBV28; cdr3_aa: CASSLSRGGSRRENNYEQYF; cdr3_nt: TGTGCCAGCAGTTTGTCGCGGGGGGGGTCCAGGCGGGAGAATAATTACGAGCAGTACTTC
d_call: -; clone_size: once; j_call: TRBJ2-2; v_call: TRBV7-3; cdr3_aa: CASSPRVDGELFF; cdr3_nt: TGTGCCAGCAGCCCGAGGGTGGACGGGGAGCTGTTTTTT
d_call: TRBD2; clone_size: -; j_call: TRBJ2-7; v_call: TRBV29-1; cdr3_aa: CSVLRTSGYEQYF; cdr3_nt: TGCAGCGTTCTCAGGACTAGCGGCTACGAGCAGTACTTC
d_call: TRBD1; clone_size: -; j_call: TRBJ2-2; v_call: TRBV18; cdr3_aa: CASASAPDRANTGELFF; cdr3_nt: TGTGCCAGCGCCTCGGCCCCGGACAGGGCGAACACCGGGGAGCTGTTTTTT
d_call: TRBD2; clone_size: -; j_call: TRBJ2-3; v_call: TRBV5-4; cdr3_aa: CASSLGSGSTDTQYF; cdr3_nt: TGTGCCAGCAGCTTGGGTAGCGGGAGCACAGATACGCAGTATTTT
d_call: TRBD2; clone_size: -; j_call: TRBJ2-5; v_call: TRBV5-1; cdr3_aa: CASRRLSAGGFTETQYF; cdr3_nt: TGCGCCAGCAGGAGGCTATCCGCGGGAGGTTTTACAGAGACCCAGTACTTC
d_call: TRBD1; clone_size: -; j_call: TRBJ2-7; v_call: TRBV5-4; cdr3_aa: CASSRPGDSSYEQYF; cdr3_nt: TGTGCCAGCAGCCGCCCTGGGGACAGCTCCTACGAGCAGTACTTC
d_call: TRBD1; clone_size: -; j_call: TRBJ1-4; v_call: TRBV4-1; cdr3_aa: CASSHPDRVEKLFF; cdr3_nt: TGCGCCAGCAGCCACCCAGACAGGGTCGAAAAACTGTTTTTT
d_call: TRBD1; clone_size: once; j_call: TRBJ2-7; v_call: TRBV9; cdr3_aa: CASSAGTGGSSYEQYF; cdr3_nt: TGTGCCAGCAGCGCCGGGACAGGGGGGAGCTCCTACGAGCAGTACTTC
d_call: -; clone_size: -; j_call: TRBJ1-6; v_call: TRBV6-1; cdr3_aa: CASSETRRVSYNSPLHF; cdr3_nt: TGTGCCAGCAGTGAAACGCGACGGGTGTCCTATAATTCACCCCTCCACTTT
d_call: -; clone_size: -; j_call: TRBJ1-4; v_call: TRBV11-2; cdr3_aa: CASSGANSYEKLFF; cdr3_nt: TGTGCCAGCAGCGGGGCGAACAGTTATGAAAAACTGTTTTTT
d_call: -; clone_size: once; j_call: TRBJ2-7; v_call: TRBV2; cdr3_aa: CASSDTYEQYF; cdr3_nt: TGTGCCAGCAGTGATACCTACGAGCAGTACTTC
d_call: -; clone_size: -; j_call: TRBJ1-2; v_call: TRBV2; cdr3_aa: CASSASLRQPPGYTF; cdr3_nt: TGTGCCAGCAGTGCCTCATTGCGGCAGCCTCCCGGCTACACCTTC
d_call: -; clone_size: -; j_call: TRBJ2-7; v_call: TRBV28; cdr3_aa: CASRPTGSYEQYF; cdr3_nt: TGTGCCAGCAGACCGACAGGCTCCTACGAGCAGTACTTC
d_call: -; clone_size: -; j_call: TRBJ2-2; v_call: TRBV2; cdr3_aa: CASSSDSTNTGELFF; cdr3_nt: TGTGCCAGCAGTTCGGACAGCACGAACACCGGGGAGCTGTTTTTT
d_call: TRBD1; clone_size: -; j_call: TRBJ2-1; v_call: TRBV6-6; cdr3_aa: CASSYGQVYNEQFF; cdr3_nt: TGTGCCAGCAGTTACGGACAGGTCTACAATGAGCAGTTCTTC
d_call: TRBD2; clone_size: -; j_call: TRBJ2-1; v_call: TRBV7-9; cdr3_aa: CASSFNLAGESEQFF; cdr3_nt: TGTGCCAGCAGCTTTAACCTAGCGGGAGAATCAGAGCAGTTCTTC
d_call: TRBD1; clone_size: -; j_call: TRBJ2-7; v_call: TRBV5-5; cdr3_aa: CASSWDRGSYEQYF; cdr3_nt: TGTGCCAGCAGCTGGGACAGGGGCTCCTACGAGCAGTACTTC
d_call: TRBD1; clone_size: -; j_call: TRBJ2-1; v_call: TRBV11-2; cdr3_aa: CASSRDSEFSQFF; cdr3_nt: TGTGCCAGTTCCCGGGACAGTGAATTTTCGCAGTTCTTC
d_call: TRBD2; clone_size: -; j_call: TRBJ2-3; v_call: TRBV6-5; cdr3_aa: CASSRGRGVDTQYF; cdr3_nt: TGTGCCAGCAGTCGGGGTCGGGGGGTCGATACGCAGTATTTT
d_call: TRBD2; clone_size: -; j_call: TRBJ2-3; v_call: TRBV9; cdr3_aa: CASSQSGGAFTDTQYF; cdr3_nt: TGTGCCAGCAGCCAAAGCGGGGGGGCATTCACAGATACGCAGTATTTT
d_call: TRBD1; clone_size: once; j_call: TRBJ1-5; v_call: TRBV19; cdr3_aa: CASSGPFSDRGNQPQHF; cdr3_nt: TGTGCCAGTAGTGGCCCGTTCTCTGACAGGGGCAATCAGCCCCAGCATTTT
d_call: TRBD2; clone_size: -; j_call: TRBJ2-3; v_call: TRBV2; cdr3_aa: CASRETPGLAPQDTQYF; cdr3_nt: TGTGCCAGCAGAGAGACGCCGGGACTAGCCCCACAGGATACGCAGTATTTT
d_call: TRBD1; clone_size: -; j_call: TRBJ1-5; v_call: TRBV7-9; cdr3_aa: CASSRGQGANQPQHF; cdr3_nt: TGTGCCAGCAGCCGGGGACAGGGGGCGAATCAGCCCCAGCATTTT
d_call: TRBD2; clone_size: -; j_call: TRBJ2-1; v_call: TRBV5-1; cdr3_aa: CASSRSGGAYNEQFF; cdr3_nt: TGCGCCAGCAGTCGAAGCGGGGGGGCCTACAATGAGCAGTTCTTC
d_call: TRBD1; clone_size: few; j_call: TRBJ1-2; v_call: TRBV5-1; cdr3_aa: CASNDRESGYTF; cdr3_nt: TGCGCCAGCAACGACAGGGAAAGTGGCTACACCTTC